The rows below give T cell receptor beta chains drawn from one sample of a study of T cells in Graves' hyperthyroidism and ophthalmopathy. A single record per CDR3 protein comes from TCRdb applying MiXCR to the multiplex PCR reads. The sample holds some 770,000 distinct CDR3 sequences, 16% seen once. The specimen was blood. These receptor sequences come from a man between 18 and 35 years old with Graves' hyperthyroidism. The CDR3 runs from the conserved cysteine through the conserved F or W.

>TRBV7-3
CASSLTGIGGPYNEQFF
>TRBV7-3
CASSLGLAGSGELFF
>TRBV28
CASTPVTGGNSPLHF
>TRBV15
CATSDRGLAVQETQYF
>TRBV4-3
CASSQDRVSNQPQHF
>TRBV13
CASSFETGGKSLDTQYF
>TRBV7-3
CASSYTPGQGVMYTQYF
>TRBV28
CASSFGQIEAFF
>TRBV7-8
CASSLEYRAWFYGYTF
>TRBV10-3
CAISESSPRPETQYF
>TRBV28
CASRFGVKGYTF
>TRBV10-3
CAISGEGRPNTGELFF
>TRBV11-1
CASSLSRTSQQFF
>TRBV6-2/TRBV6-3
CASSPFTSGVFTGELFF
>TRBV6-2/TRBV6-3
CASRGAGESEQYF
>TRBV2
CASSQDQTREDEQYF
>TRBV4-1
CASSPSAGPSYEQYF
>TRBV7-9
CASSLGISGDTQYF
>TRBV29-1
CSVEEKGLGFSYNEQFF
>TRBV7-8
CASSLNRVTPTYEQYF
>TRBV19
CASSMGQGEETQYF
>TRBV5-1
CASSFDLAGASSASYNEQFF
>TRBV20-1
CSAPPPLADNEQFF
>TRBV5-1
CASSLAVGGYTEAFF
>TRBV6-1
CASRNHGAEDNEKLFF
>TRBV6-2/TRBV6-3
CASTGEGTQYF
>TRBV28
CASSSLPRGMRNEQFF
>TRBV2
CASSEHRVPYEQYF
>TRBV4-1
CASSQAGTASYEQYF
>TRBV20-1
CSAGGDSYEQYF
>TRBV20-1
CSARRGSSSPLHF
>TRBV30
CAWRNTGNWSYEKLFF
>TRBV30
CAWSVRDRWTGELFF
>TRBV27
CASALPQGTEAFF
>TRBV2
CASRDGRRYEQYF
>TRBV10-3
CAAGRDRGNTGELFF
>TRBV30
CAWSETGVNTEAFF
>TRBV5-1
CASSPSSGWGQFF
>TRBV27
CASSTTGSHEQYF
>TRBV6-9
CASSYTEDSYEQYF
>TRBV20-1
CSARVGATGELFF
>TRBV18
CASSPTSGRVVTGELFF
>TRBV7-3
CASSFLHSTDTQYF
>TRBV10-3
CAISESKRERVGQYF
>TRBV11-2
CASSSVAQRGMNTGELFF
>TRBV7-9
CASRETATAYEQYF
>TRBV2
CASQRLAGTDTQYF
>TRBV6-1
CASSPTSGPVGDTQYF
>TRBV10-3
CAISEQKGYGYTF
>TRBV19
CASSIVTSGYNEQFF
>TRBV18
CASSIVSRIYEQYF
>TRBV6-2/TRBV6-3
CASTLREYNEKLFF
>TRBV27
CASSAYDRGEQYF
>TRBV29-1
CSVADRGRYEQYF